Presented here are 17 T cell receptor beta chains from one specimen sequenced in a study of OX40 agonist ivuxolimab in advanced cancers. Measured with immunoSEQ multiplex PCR; TCRdb has only the in-frame clones, and not every one. Of 40,000 to 55,000 clones listed, 90% to 95% were seen once; the top ten hold about 24%. Sequenced here: CD4+ or CD8+ T cells sorted from blood, sampled in a trial of the OX40 agonist ivuxolimab. Every receptor here comes from an adult with an advanced solid tumor such as melanoma, head and neck, liver or kidney cancer.

The J gene is TRBJ2-3, the V gene TRBV6-5, with D possibly called TRBD1 or TRBD2 (6 bases each). V lost 6 bases, J lost 0 bases, and 13 bases lay in between. This CDR3 is built from 15 residues. In germline, CDR1 is MNHEY, CDR2 SVGAGI. The CDR3 nucleotides are TGTGCCAGCAGGGACGGGGGCGCGAGCACAGATACGCAGTATTTT. This gives the protein CASRDGGASTDTQYF.

The chain couples TRBV29-1 to TRBJ1-1; D unresolved. V lost 1 base and J 2 bases, leaving 2 bases between the germline ends. CDR1 and CDR2 from the germline V gene are SQVTM and ANQGSEA. The CDR3 sequence is 11 residues long. The CDR3 protein is CSVEGNTEAFF. In nucleotides, the CDR3 is TGCAGCGTTGAAGGTAACACTGAAGCTTTCTTT.

This clone was observed a single time. The chain has TRBV5-5 and TRBJ1-1; weak D call: TRBD1 (6 bases). V was pared by 4 bases and J by 1 base, with 11 bases between. The CDR3 has 14 amino acids. Germline CDR1 is SGHKS and CDR2 is YYEKEE (reference sequence). In nucleotides, the CDR3 is TGTGCCAGCAGCCCGGGGGCCCCGAACACTGAAGCTTTCTTT. It codes for CASSPGAPNTEAFF.

J is TRBJ2-5 and V is TRBV15, with D possibly TRBD1 on 6 matching bases. CDR1 and CDR2 (germline): LNHNV, YYDKDF (reference sequence). Trimming cost V 5 bases and J 4 bases, with 23 bases left between them. CDR3 length equals 17 residues. Here the CDR3 reads CATSQEGEGVEGETQYF. CDR3 in DNA: TGTGCCACCAGCCAAGAGGGGGAAGGGGTCGAGGGAGAGACCCAGTACTTC.

V usage is TRBV5-1 and J usage is TRBJ1-1; D may be TRBD1 (6 bases). Germline loops: CDR1 SGHRS, CDR2 YFSETQ. The CDR3 has 16 amino acids. The V and J ends lost 0 bases and 4 bases respectively, with 16 bases between them. DNA for the CDR3: TGCGCCAGCAGCTTGGGTTTTGGGGGCACTGGCACTGAAGCTTTCTTT. This codes for CASSLGFGGTGTEAFF.

This rearrangement joins TRBV10-3 to TRBJ2-3, with D possibly TRBD2 on 6 matching bases. Germline CDR1 reads ENHRY; CDR2 reads SYGVKD. The CDR3 runs 15 residues. V was shortened by 0 bases and J by 5 bases, with 12 bases between the two germline ends. CDR3 region: CAISESGGMGDTQYF. Written as DNA, the CDR3 is TGTGCCATCAGTGAGTCTGGGGGGATGGGAGATACGCAGTATTTT.

The gene calls are TRBV27 and TRBJ1-5, with D maybe TRBD1 (6 bases). The CDR3 totals 13 residues. Germline CDR1 MNHEY, CDR2 SMNVEV (reference sequence). Trimming cost V 8 bases and J 5 bases, with 13 bases left between them. This CDR3 reads CASRGGGYQPQHF. The CDR3 region has the DNA TGTGCCAGCCGTGGGGGGGGCTATCAGCCCCAGCATTTT.

The chain links TRBV10-3 to TRBJ2-7; a possible D gene is TRBD2 (6 bases). The germline V and J ends were trimmed by 10 bases and 0 bases, with 13 bases remaining between them. Germline CDR1 is ENHRY and CDR2 is SYGVKD. This CDR3 has 13 amino acids. The DNA for the CDR3 is TGTGCCACCTCTAGCGACAGCTCCTACGAGCAGTACTTC. Its translation: CATSSDSSYEQYF.

The V gene is TRBV9, the J gene TRBJ2-7; 7 nucleotides match TRBD2. J lost 2 bases, V lost 0 bases, and 5 bases had no gene match. The CDR3 loop spans 15 amino acids. In germline, CDR1 is SGDLS, CDR2 YYNGEE. CDR3: CASSVAASGAYEQYF. Here the CDR3 DNA reads TGTGCCAGCAGCGTAGCTGCTAGCGGAGCCTACGAGCAGTACTTC.

V and J are TRBV19 and TRBJ2-5; D is possibly TRBD1 or TRBD2 (5 bases each). Trimming took off 0 bases at V and 4 bases at J, with 12 bases between the two ends. Germline assignment: CDR1 LNHDA and CDR2 SQIVND (reference sequence). The CDR3 sequence is 15 residues long. The CDR3 nucleotides are TGTGCCAGTAGTATAGAGGGGGAATTGGGAGAGACCCAGTACTTC. Amino acids: CASSIEGELGETQYF.

V and J are TRBV11-3 and TRBJ2-2, with 10 bases aligning to TRBD1. The CDR3 loop spans 16 amino acids. The germline V gene has CDR1 SGHNT and CDR2 YENEEA. J was trimmed by 4 bases and V by 3 bases; bases with no gene match: 5. CDR3 loop: CASSFRDRGFTGELFF. The CDR3 DNA sequence: TGTGCCAGCAGCTTTAGGGACAGGGGATTCACCGGGGAGCTGTTTTTT.

The chain employs TRBV28 and TRBJ1-1; no reliable D call. The CDR3 is 15 residues long. Trimming cost V 2 bases and J 0 bases, with 10 bases left between them. Per the germline V gene, CDR1 is MDHEN and CDR2 is SYDVKM. The CDR3 DNA follows: TGTGCCAGCAGTTTAACGGACCTTATGAACACTGAAGCTTTCTTT. Protein sequence: CASSLTDLMNTEAFF.

The V gene is TRBV7-9, the J gene TRBJ2-5; 12 bases line up with TRBD2. V lost 7 bases, J lost 1 base, and 4 bases stayed unmatched. In germline, CDR1 is SEHNR, CDR2 FQNEAQ (reference sequence). The CDR3 covers 15 residues. CDR3 amino acids: CASTGLAGPQETQYF. As DNA, the CDR3 is TGTGCCAGCACTGGACTAGCGGGGCCCCAAGAGACCCAGTACTTC.

The rearrangement joins TRBV27 to TRBJ2-3, with 7 bases lining up with TRBD2. V was pared by 3 bases and J by 5 bases, with 2 bases of the junction left unmatched. CDR3 length equals 13 residues. The V gene's germline CDR1 is MNHEY and CDR2 SMNVEV (reference sequence). The CDR3, as DNA: TGTGCCAGCAGTTTGCTAGCGGAAGATACGCAGTATTTT. Translated, it gives CASSLLAEDTQYF.

The chain couples TRBV7-6 to TRBJ2-7; D is uncertain. V dropped 1 base and J dropped 2 bases, with 9 bases sitting between them. The germline V gene encodes CDR1 SGHVS and CDR2 FNYEAQ. The CDR3 length is 14 residues. The CDR3 spells CASSLVATAYEQYF. In DNA form, the CDR3 reads TGTGCCAGCAGCTTAGTTGCCACAGCCTACGAGCAGTACTTC.

The chain combines TRBV7-2 with TRBJ2-2; 13 bases line up with TRBD2. V lost 5 bases, J lost 5 bases, and 5 bases stayed unmatched. Per the germline V gene, CDR1 is SGHTA and CDR2 is FQGNSA. There are 16 residues in the CDR3. DNA for the CDR3: TGTGCCAGCAGCAAGGGACTAGCGGGACAGACCGGGGAGCTGTTTTTT. It specifies CASSKGLAGQTGELFF.

The chain links TRBV27 to TRBJ2-1, with D uncertain. The CDR3 covers 15 residues. The V and J ends lost 7 bases and 3 bases respectively, with 16 bases between them. Germline assignment: CDR1 MNHEY and CDR2 SMNVEV (reference sequence). Here the CDR3 DNA reads TGTGCCAGCACCCAGACACGCCCCGACTACAATGAGCAGTTCTTC. Amino acids: CASTQTRPDYNEQFF.